This paragraph covers one T cell receptor (beta chain) sequence. Its antigen remains unidentified. An end of the junction differs from the germline gene, which may be a read error. Researchers isolated at least 6 million PBMCs per sample. The CDR3 extends over 12 amino acids. Germline values: CDR1 SGHAT, CDR2 FQNNGV. A sample-barcoded 5' primer and a J-beta primer mix were used in a second PCR of about 6 to 11 cycles. TCRdb re-derived calls from the 5' RACE reads in MiXCR, one entry per CDR3 protein. The sample has more than 1 million distinct CDR3 sequences, 45% seen once. The source of the sample is a study of blood T cells in healthy people across ages. The study's findings and limits: Nothing was known about donor CMV status, and this possibly confounded expanded clonotype changes. Observed TCR beta diversity showed a strong correlation with the percentage of naive T cells as measured by flow cytometry.

The TCR was taken from a woman aged 55-69 years in good health. The specimen was blood. This chain uses TRBV11-2 with TRBJ2-5, with unresolved D. Judging by the DNA end, TRBJ2-7 fits better; the J call may be wrong. The CDR3 DNA is TGTGCCAGCGGCTTTGGGAACTACGAGCAGTACTTC. Its protein is CASGFGNYEQYF.